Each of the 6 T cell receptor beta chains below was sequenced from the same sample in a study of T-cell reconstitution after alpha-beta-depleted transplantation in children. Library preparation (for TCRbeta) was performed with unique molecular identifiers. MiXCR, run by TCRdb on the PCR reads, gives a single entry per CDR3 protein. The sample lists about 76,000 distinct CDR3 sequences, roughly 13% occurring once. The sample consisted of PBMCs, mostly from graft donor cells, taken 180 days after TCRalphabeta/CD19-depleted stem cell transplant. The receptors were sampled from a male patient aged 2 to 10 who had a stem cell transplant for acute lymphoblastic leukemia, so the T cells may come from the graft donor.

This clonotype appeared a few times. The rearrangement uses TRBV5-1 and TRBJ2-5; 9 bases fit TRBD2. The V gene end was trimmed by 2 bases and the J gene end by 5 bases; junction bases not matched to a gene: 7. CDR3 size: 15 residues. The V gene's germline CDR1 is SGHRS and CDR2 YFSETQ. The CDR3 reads CASSFAGGIRETQYF. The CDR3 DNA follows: TGCGCCAGCAGCTTCGCGGGAGGGATACGTGAGACCCAGTACTTC.

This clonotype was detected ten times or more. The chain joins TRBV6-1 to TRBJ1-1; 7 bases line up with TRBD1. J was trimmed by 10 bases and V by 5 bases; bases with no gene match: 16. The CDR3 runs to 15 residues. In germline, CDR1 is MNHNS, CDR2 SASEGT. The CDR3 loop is CASSPYGTGEGRAFF. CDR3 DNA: TGTGCCAGCAGTCCCTACGGCACAGGGGAGGGTAGAGCTTTCTTT.

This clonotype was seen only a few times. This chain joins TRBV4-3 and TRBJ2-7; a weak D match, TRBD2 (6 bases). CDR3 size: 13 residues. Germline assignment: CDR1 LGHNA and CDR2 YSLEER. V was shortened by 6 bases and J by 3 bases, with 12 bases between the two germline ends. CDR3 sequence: CASRHSEGYEQYF. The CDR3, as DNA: TGCGCCAGCAGGCACTCGGAGGGCTACGAGCAGTACTTC.

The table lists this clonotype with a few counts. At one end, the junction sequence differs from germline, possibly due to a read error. This chain's CDR3 is CASSYEGTGNPGELFF. Written as DNA, the CDR3 is TGTGCCAGCAGTTACGAAGGGACAGGGAACCCCGGGGAGCTGTTTTTT. The J gene is TRBJ2-2, the V gene TRBV6-5; 9 bases map to TRBD1. Germline V lookup: CDR1 MNHEY, CDR2 SVGAGI. This CDR3 is built from 16 residues.

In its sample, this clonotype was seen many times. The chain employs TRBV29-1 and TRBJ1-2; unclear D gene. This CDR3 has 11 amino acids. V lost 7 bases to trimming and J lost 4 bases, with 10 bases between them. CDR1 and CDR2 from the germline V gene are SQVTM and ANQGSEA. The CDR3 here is CSGREGYGYTF. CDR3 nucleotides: TGCAGCGGACGGGAGGGCTATGGCTACACCTTC. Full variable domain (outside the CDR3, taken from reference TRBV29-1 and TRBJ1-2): SAVISQKPSRDICQRGTSLTIQCQVDSQVTMMFWYRQQPGQSLTLIATANQGSEATYESGFVIDKFPISRPNLTFSTLTVSNMSPEDSSIYLCSGREGYGYTFGSGTRLTVV.

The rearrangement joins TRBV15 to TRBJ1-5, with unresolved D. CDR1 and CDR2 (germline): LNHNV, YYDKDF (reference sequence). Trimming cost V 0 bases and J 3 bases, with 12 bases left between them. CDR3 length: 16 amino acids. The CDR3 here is CATSRDRIGSNQPQHF. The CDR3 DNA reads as TGTGCCACCAGCAGAGATCGAATAGGATCCAATCAGCCCCAGCATTTT.